This T cell receptor beta chain was found in a study of beta chain features in type 1 diabetes. About the study: Taken together, all samples contributed some 100 million examined sorted cells.

Isolated RNA was reverse transcribed in full, so expressed TCRB transcripts were sequenced. Repertoires were generated with immunoSEQ multiplex PCR, while TCRdb's copy carries only in-frame clones and drops some. The repertoire has about 220,000 clones, 11% of them found once; the top ten carry 1% to 1.5%. The V and J ends lost 5 bases and 8 bases, in that order; junction bases with no gene match: 6. This CDR3 is built from 16 residues. Germline V lookup: CDR1 MDHEN, CDR2 SYDVKM. This clone showed up just a few times. Sorted populations all had greater than 95% purity. Sequencing was performed on central memory CD4+ T cells from blood. The origin of this receptor is a man in his late teens or twenties in good health. This chain joins TRBV28 and TRBJ2-1, with 16 positions matching TRBD2. CDR3 DNA sequence: TGTGCCAGCAGTCCACGGGGACTAGCGGGAGGGGATGAGCAGTTCTTC. Translated, it gives CASSPRGLAGGDEQFF.